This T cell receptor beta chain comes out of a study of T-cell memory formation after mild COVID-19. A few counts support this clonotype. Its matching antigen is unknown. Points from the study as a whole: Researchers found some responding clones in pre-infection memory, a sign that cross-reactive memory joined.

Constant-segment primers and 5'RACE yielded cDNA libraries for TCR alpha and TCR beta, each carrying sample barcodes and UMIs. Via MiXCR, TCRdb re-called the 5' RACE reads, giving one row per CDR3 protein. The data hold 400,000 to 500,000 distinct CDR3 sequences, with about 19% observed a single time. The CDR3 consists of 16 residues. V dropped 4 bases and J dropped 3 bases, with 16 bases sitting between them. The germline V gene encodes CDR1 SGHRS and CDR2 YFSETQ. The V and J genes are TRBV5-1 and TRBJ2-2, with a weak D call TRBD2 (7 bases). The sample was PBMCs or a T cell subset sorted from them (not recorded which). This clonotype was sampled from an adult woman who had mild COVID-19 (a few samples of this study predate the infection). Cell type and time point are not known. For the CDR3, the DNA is TGCGCCAGCAGCCCTTCGGGGGGCGAAGACACCGGGGAGCTGTTTTTT. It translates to CASSPSGGEDTGELFF.